This T cell receptor beta chain is from a study of cytomegalovirus exposure and HLA in healthy donors. Primers: 60 Vbeta forward and 13 Jbeta reverse. Source study methods: Tens of millions of unique TCR beta chains, some 10 million of them shared, were counted by a later analysis. Measured with immunoSEQ multiplex PCR; TCRdb has only the in-frame clones, and not every one. The DNA gave D and trimming, while V, J and clone size come from that table. The table lists roughly 290,000 clones, 80% of them singletons. CDR3 length equals 14 residues. Germline V lookup: CDR1 SGHNT, CDR2 YYREEE (reference sequence). The ends were cut back, 4 bases at V and 1 base at J, with 8 bases in the middle.

The source material was PBMCs. The clonotype comes from a girl aged 2 to 10 in good health and CMV-seronegative. The chain has TRBV5-4 and TRBJ2-2; D is uncertain. The CDR3 bases are TGTGCCAGCAGCCCGTTAAAGAACACCGGGGAGCTGTTTTTT. Protein sequence: CASSPLKNTGELFF.